Following are 4 T cell receptor beta chains from one sample sequenced in a study of blood T cell repertoires in COVID-19. Produced via immunoSEQ multiplex PCR; TCRdb's table is partial and in-frame only. The table has some 94,000 clones, roughly 72% seen once. The sample consisted of peripheral blood. The receptors derive from a woman aged 60 to 75 in a cohort sampled during active or convalescent COVID-19.

The chain carries TRBV5-4 and TRBJ1-1, with TRBD1 as a possible D gene (5 bases). The V end was cut by 0 bases, the J end by 1 base, with 10 bases between. CDR3 length: 15 amino acids. CDR1 SGHNT and CDR2 YYREEE come from the germline V gene (reference sequence). The CDR3 protein is CASSLVGGTNTEAFF. The CDR3 DNA reads TGTGCCAGCAGCTTGGTGGGGGGAACGAACACTGAAGCTTTCTTT. The full variable domain, in which reference TRBV5-4 and TRBJ1-1 provide the parts outside the CDR3, is ETGVTQSPTHLIKTRGQQVTLRCSSQSGHNTVSWYQQALGQGPQFIFQYYREEENGRGNFPPRFSGLQFPNYSSELNVNALELDDSALYLCASSLVGGTNTEAFFGQGTRLTVV.

The J gene is TRBJ1-2, the V gene TRBV19; TRBD1 matches at 8 bases. V shed 7 bases, J shed 1 base, and the junction held 2 bases outside the gene matches. The CDR3 spans 13 residues. The germline V gene encodes CDR1 LNHDA and CDR2 SQIVND (reference sequence). The CDR3 spells CASNGQGNYGYTF. DNA of the CDR3: TGTGCCAGTAATGGACAGGGTAACTATGGCTACACCTTC. Full variable domain (outside the CDR3, taken from reference TRBV19 and TRBJ1-2): DGGITQSPKYLFRKEGQNVTLSCEQNLNHDAMYWYRQDPGQGLRLIYYSQIVNDFQKGDIAEGYSVSREKKESFPLTVTSAQKNPTAFYLCASNGQGNYGYTFGSGTRLTVV.

The gene calls are TRBV9 and TRBJ2-3; the D is unclear. The V end lost 0 bases, the J end lost 6 bases, and 8 bases lay between the germline ends. Germline-derived CDR1 and CDR2 are SGDLS and YYNGEE. The CDR3 is 13 amino acids. The CDR3 DNA follows: TGTGCCAGCAGCGTAGCTACTTGGGATACGCAGTATTTT. It yields the protein CASSVATWDTQYF.

This clone was found once. The gene calls are TRBV18 and TRBJ2-2, with 7 bases aligning to TRBD1. The germline V gene has CDR1 KGHSH and CDR2 LQKENI. CDR3 length: 14 amino acids. The V segment lost 6 bases and the J segment 8 bases; nucleotides outside the gene matches: 9. The CDR3 loop is CASSFGQAAGELFF. Here the CDR3 DNA reads TGTGCCAGCTCGTTCGGACAGGCGGCTGGGGAGCTGTTTTTT.